This TCR beta chain was documented in a study of siplizumab effects on memory and regulatory T cells. Study conclusions and caveats: Significant reduction of alloreactive sequences traceable to unstimulated CD4+ memory cells was observed with siplizumab.

On this clone: Its antigen is still unknown.

Germline loops: CDR1 SGHRS, CDR2 YFSETQ. This CDR3 has 13 residues. Germline trimming cut 4 bases from V and 7 bases from J; bases unmatched to any gene: 3. Assays covered roughly 9.8 x 10^4 TCR templates per sample. TCRdb keeps only in-frame clones here, not all; method: immunoSEQ multiplex PCR. The repertoire holds under 140,000 clones, with over 85% as singletons. The sequencing input was CD4+ T cells sorted from blood. The J gene is TRBJ2-2, the V gene TRBV5-1; 8 positions agree with TRBD1. The receptor's source is a human donor in good health. The CDR3 DNA follows: TGCGCCAGCAGCCCACAGGGGGACGGGGAGCTGTTTTTT. Protein: CASSPQGDGELFF.